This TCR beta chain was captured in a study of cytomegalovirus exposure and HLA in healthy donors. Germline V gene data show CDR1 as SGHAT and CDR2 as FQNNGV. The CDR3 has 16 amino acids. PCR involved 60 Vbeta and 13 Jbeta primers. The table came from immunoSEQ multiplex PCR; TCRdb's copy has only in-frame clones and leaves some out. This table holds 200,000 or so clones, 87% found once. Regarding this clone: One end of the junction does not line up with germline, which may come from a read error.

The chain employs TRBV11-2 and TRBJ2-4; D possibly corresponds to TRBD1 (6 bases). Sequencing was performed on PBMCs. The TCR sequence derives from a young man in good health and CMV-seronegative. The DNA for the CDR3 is TGTGCCAGCAGCCCGACCCAGGGGCTAGCCAAAAACAGTCAGTACTTC. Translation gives CASSPTQGLAKNSQYF.